What follows are 22 T cell receptor beta chains derived from one specimen sequenced in a study of OX40 agonist ivuxolimab in advanced cancers. The repertoire was sequenced with immunoSEQ multiplex PCR; TCRdb's copy has only in-frame clones and lacks some. This sample has about 60,000 clones, with approximately 90% found just once. The material was CD4+ or CD8+ T cells sorted from blood, obtained in a trial of the OX40 agonist ivuxolimab. These receptors were taken from an adult with an advanced solid tumor such as melanoma, head and neck, liver or kidney cancer.

Turning to this clone: A read error may produce the germline difference seen at one junction end. The chain employs TRBV20-1 and TRBJ1-2; possibly TRBD1 for D (6 bases). Germline V gene data show CDR1 as DFQATT and CDR2 as SNEGSKA (reference sequence). CDR3 length: 10 amino acids. The CDR3 loop reads CSAFGQRANF. The CDR3 DNA sequence: TGCAGTGCCTTTGGACAGCGAGCCAACTTC.

This rearrangement joins TRBV7-9 to TRBJ1-4; no definite D call. This CDR3 is 16 amino acids long. Between the trimmed V and J ends, which lost 1 base and 8 bases, there was a span of 17 bases. CDR1 is SEHNR, CDR2 FQNEAQ, per germline (reference sequence). This CDR3 reads CASSLDRAGLREKLFF. In DNA, the CDR3 is TGTGCCAGCAGCTTAGATCGGGCAGGCCTGAGAGAAAAACTGTTTTTT.

V is TRBV18 and J is TRBJ2-3; weak D call: TRBD2 (6 bases). V lost 2 bases and J 0 bases, leaving 9 bases between the germline ends. The germline V gene encodes CDR1 KGHSH and CDR2 LQKENI. CDR3 size: 15 residues. The CDR3 region has the DNA TGTGCCAGCTCACCAAGCGCGGGGAGCACAGATACGCAGTATTTT. Its protein is CASSPSAGSTDTQYF. Complete variable domain (other parts from reference TRBV18 and TRBJ2-3): NAGVMQNPRHLVRRRGQEARLRCSPMKGHSHVYWYRQLPEEGLKFMVYLQKENIIDESGMPKERFSAEFPKEGPSILRIQQVVRGDSAAYFCASSPSAGSTDTQYFGPGTRLTVL.

This chain connects TRBV7-9 to TRBJ2-2; D gene uncertain. CDR3 length: 14 amino acids. Germline V lookup: CDR1 SEHNR, CDR2 FQNEAQ (reference sequence). Trimming shortened V by 1 base and J by 4 bases, and 7 bases separated the two germline ends. In DNA, the CDR3 is TGTGCCAGCAGCTTAGAGGGTACCACCGGGGAGCTGTTTTTT. Translating gives CASSLEGTTGELFF.

The chain recombines TRBV5-4 with TRBJ1-6, with 7 bases identical to TRBD1. The CDR3 is made up of 15 amino acids. The ends lost 4 bases at V and 8 bases at J; junction bases unmatched: 9. Germline-derived CDR1 and CDR2 are SGHNT and YYREEE (reference sequence). As DNA, the CDR3 is TGTGCCAGCAGCCCGATGGGCCAGGGGGATTCACCCCTCCACTTT. Its protein is CASSPMGQGDSPLHF.

This sequence joins TRBV7-8 and TRBJ2-3, with D uncertain. Between the trimmed V and J ends, which lost 5 bases and 2 bases, there was a span of 11 bases. Germline CDR1 reads SGHVS; CDR2 reads FQNEAQ. The CDR3 is 14 residues long. The CDR3 region is CASSPRWDTDTQYF. The CDR3 nucleotides read TGTGCCAGCAGCCCTAGGTGGGACACAGATACGCAGTATTTT.

This clone was found once. The chain has TRBV5-1 and TRBJ1-1; D call uncertain. The germline CDR1 and CDR2 sequences are SGHRS and YFSETQ. V shed 5 bases and J shed 3 bases, with 14 bases lying between them. The CDR3 totals 14 residues. CDR3 sequence (DNA): TGCGCCAGCAGGCAACTGCCTAAATACACTGAAGCTTTCTTT. It encodes CASRQLPKYTEAFF.

The chain carries TRBV6-6 and TRBJ1-6; no clear D gene. Trimming took off 5 bases at V and 6 bases at J, with 14 bases between the two ends. The CDR3 is 15 amino acids. Looked up from germline, CDR1 is MNHNY and CDR2 is SVGAGI (reference sequence). The CDR3 protein is CASSQGYLANSPLHF. The CDR3 DNA reads TGTGCCAGCAGTCAAGGGTATTTGGCTAATTCACCCCTCCACTTT.

The V and J genes are TRBV5-4 and TRBJ2-1; 7 nucleotides line up with TRBD2. Germline CDR1 and CDR2: SGHNT and YYREEE (reference sequence). J lost 9 bases, V lost 2 bases, and 5 bases had no gene match. The CDR3 loop spans 13 amino acids. In DNA, the CDR3 is TGTGCCAGCAGCTTCGAGCCGGGGGGTGAGCAGTTCTTC. This encodes CASSFEPGGEQFF.

The rearrangement uses TRBV5-1 and TRBJ2-7; D uncertain. CDR3 length: 14 residues. The germline gives CDR1 SGHRS, CDR2 YFSETQ. Between the trimmed V and J ends, which lost 2 bases and 0 bases, there was a span of 9 bases. The CDR3 DNA reads TGCGCCAGCAGCTTCGCTTCAGACTCCTACGAGCAGTACTTC. Protein product: CASSFASDSYEQYF.

The V and J genes are TRBV5-1 and TRBJ2-2; maybe TRBD2 (6 bases). Germline-derived CDR1 and CDR2 are SGHRS and YFSETQ. Trimming shortened V by 5 bases and J by 7 bases, and 12 bases separated the two germline ends. The CDR3 is made up of 13 amino acids. The chain's CDR3 is CASRREAGGELFF. The CDR3 DNA follows: TGCGCCAGCAGAAGAGAAGCGGGCGGGGAGCTGTTTTTT.

This chain uses TRBV6-5 with TRBJ2-7; weak D call: TRBD1 (6 bases). Germline V CDR1 and CDR2: MNHEY, SVGAGI. The CDR3 totals 16 residues. V shed 2 bases and J shed 7 bases, with 21 bases lying between them. The DNA for the CDR3 is TGTGCCAGCAGTTACCTAGGCAGGGGTATAAATGAGGAGCAGTACTTC. This sequence encodes CASSYLGRGINEEQYF.

V is TRBV6-1 and J is TRBJ2-7, with 7 bases that match TRBD1. After removal of 4 bases from V and 5 bases from J, the junction contained 2 bases not matched to a gene. This CDR3 has 12 amino acids. The germline gives CDR1 MNHNS, CDR2 SASEGT. The CDR3 protein is CASSADRNEQYF. In DNA, the CDR3 is TGTGCCAGCAGTGCGGACAGGAACGAGCAGTACTTC.

This clone was detected a few times. The rearrangement uses TRBV28 and TRBJ1-5, with D uncertain. The CDR3 spans 13 residues. Germline V gives CDR1 MDHEN, CDR2 SYDVKM. Trimming removed 5 bases from V and 7 bases from J, with 12 bases in between. Written as DNA, the CDR3 is TGTGCCAGCAGTCCTATCGGGCACCAGCCCCAGCATTTT. This sequence encodes CASSPIGHQPQHF. The full variable domain, with the rest looked up from reference TRBV28 and TRBJ1-5, is DVKVTQSSRYLVKRTGEKVFLECVQDMDHENMFWYRQDPGLGLRLIYFSYDVKMKEKGDIPEGYSVSREKKERFSLILESASTNQTSMYLCASSPIGHQPQHFGDGTRLSIL.

The CDR3, as DNA: TGCGCCAGCAGCCCCGGGACACTTTACAATGAGCAGTTCTTC. It is translated as CASSPGTLYNEQFF. The J gene is TRBJ2-1, the V gene TRBV5-1, with D tentatively TRBD1 (6 bases). This CDR3 has 14 residues. The ends were cut back, 4 bases at V and 4 bases at J, with 12 bases in the middle. Looked up from germline, CDR1 is SGHRS and CDR2 is YFSETQ.

The chain has TRBV20-1 and TRBJ2-4; unclear D gene. CDR3 length equals 11 residues. The V end lost 0 bases, the J end lost 8 bases, and 5 bases lay between the germline ends. Germline CDR1 and CDR2: DFQATT and SNEGSKA (reference sequence). CDR3 coding DNA: TGCAGTGCTAGAGAAAGGGACATTCAGTACTTC. Translation: CSARERDIQYF.

This chain uses TRBV18 with TRBJ2-5; the D is unclear. The V end was cut by 4 bases, the J end by 5 bases, with 11 bases between. CDR1 is KGHSH and CDR2 is LQKENI in the germline V gene. The CDR3 totals 13 residues. The CDR3 DNA sequence: TGTGCCAGCTCACGTGGGGAATCGGAGACCCAGTACTTC. Translating gives CASSRGESETQYF.

The V gene is TRBV18, the J gene TRBJ1-5; TRBD1 matches 10 bases. This CDR3 region has 16 residues. The junction had 9 bases not matched to a gene; V was cut back by 6 bases and J by 4 bases. Germline lookup yields CDR1 KGHSH and CDR2 LQKENI. The CDR3 reads CASSPGQGERNQPQHF. The CDR3 nucleotides are TGTGCCAGCTCCCCTGGACAGGGGGAAAGGAATCAGCCCCAGCATTTT.

The chain links TRBV6-7 to TRBJ1-2, with D tentatively TRBD1 (6 bases). TRBV6-7 has ORF status, its function being uncertain. With 2 bases removed from V and 2 bases from J, the gap between germline ends came to 9 bases. This CDR3 contains 14 residues. The CDR3 loop reads CASSYPTGNYGYTF. The CDR3 DNA is TGTGCCAGCAGTTACCCGACAGGAAACTATGGCTACACCTTC.

The V call is TRBV7-3, the J call TRBJ2-2, with D perhaps matching TRBD1 or TRBD2 (5 bases each). Trimming pared 5 bases from V and 3 bases from J, leaving 10 bases between. CDR1 and CDR2 (germline): SGHTA, FQGTGA. CDR3 length: 14 amino acids. DNA for the CDR3: TGTGCCAGCAGCCCTGGGACGGACACCGGGGAGCTGTTTTTT. Protein product: CASSPGTDTGELFF.

The rearrangement uses TRBV7-9 and TRBJ2-1; D is perhaps TRBD1 (6 bases). CDR1 and CDR2 (germline): SEHNR, FQNEAQ (reference sequence). Trimming removed 2 bases from V and 1 base from J, with 9 bases in between. The CDR3 runs to 15 residues. This chain's CDR3 is CASSLFRGSYNEQFF. CDR3 DNA: TGTGCCAGCAGCTTATTCAGGGGTTCCTACAATGAGCAGTTCTTC.

V is TRBV7-6 and J is TRBJ2-2; D call uncertain. CDR3 length: 14 residues. Germline lookup yields CDR1 SGHVS and CDR2 FNYEAQ. Trimming removed 2 bases from V and 4 bases from J, with 8 bases in between. CDR3 sequence reads: CASSLLTSTGELFF. Written as DNA, the CDR3 is TGTGCCAGCAGCTTATTGACAAGCACCGGGGAGCTGTTTTTT.